Below are 12 T cell receptor beta chains sequenced from a single sample in a study of molecular identifiers for immune sequencing clone quantification. Using its own MiXCR run on the PCR reads, TCRdb lists one record per CDR3 protein. The profile shows a few hundred thousand distinct CDR3 sequences, around 23% of them singletons. Sample: naive CD8+ T cells from blood, with Jurkat cell RNA spiked in. The subset here: FACS-sorted CD8+CD4-CCR7+CD45RA+ naive T cells. All receptors come from a human donor in good health. Some libraries in this study had Jurkat cell RNA spiked in.

The chain links TRBV6-1 to TRBJ1-4; 8 bases map to TRBD1. From germline, CDR1 is MNHNS and CDR2 SASEGT. The CDR3 is 17 amino acids. Germline trimming cut 6 bases from V and 6 bases from J; bases unmatched to any gene: 15. CDR3 in DNA: TGTGCCAGCAGCCGGGACAGGACAACCTACCTATATGAAAAACTGTTTTTT. It translates to CASSRDRTTYLYEKLFF.

Note on this clonotype: A much larger clone differs by one base, so this may be a read error. This chain links TRBV7-2 with TRBJ2-1; D uncertain. CDR3 size: 12 residues. Germline values: CDR1 SGHTA, CDR2 FQGNSA. The CDR3 coding sequence is TGTGTCAGCAGCTCACCCTCTACTGAGCAGTTCTTC. Its translation: CVSSSPSTEQFF.

In this sample, this clonotype turned up many times. This chain links TRBV7-9 with TRBJ1-1; no clear D gene. Trimming left V 5 bases short and J 2 bases short, with 12 bases between. CDR3 size: 14 residues. The germline V gene encodes CDR1 SEHNR and CDR2 FQNEAQ (reference sequence). This chain's CDR3 is CASSTVPTNTEAFF. The DNA of the CDR3 is TGTGCCAGCAGCACCGTCCCCACCAACACTGAAGCTTTCTTT.

The chain employs TRBV18 and TRBJ2-3; TRBD2 matches at 10 bases. The CDR3 consists of 17 residues. Germline assignment: CDR1 KGHSH and CDR2 LQKENI. V was pared by 3 bases and J by 4 bases, with 10 bases of the junction left unmatched. Here the CDR3 reads CASSPRSGGTLPDTQYF. CDR3 DNA sequence: TGTGCCAGCTCACCCCGTAGCGGGGGGACTCTCCCAGATACGCAGTATTTT.

This clonotype was counted between two and nine times. The junction departs from the called germline gene at one end, perhaps through a read error. The genes are TRBV5-3 and TRBJ2-1, with TRBD1 as a possible D gene (6 bases). TRBV5-3 is identified as an open reading frame with a role that is uncertain. The CDR3 totals 16 residues. CDR3 loop: CASSFTWDIWRDEQFF. CDR3 nucleotides: TGTGCCAGCAGCTTCACCTGGGACATCTGGCGGGATGAGCAGTTCTTC.

This clonotype was detected a few times. V and J are TRBV4-1 and TRBJ2-5; 8 bases fit TRBD2. The CDR3 loop spans 15 amino acids. Germline V CDR1 and CDR2: MGHRA, YSYEKL. V was clipped by 0 bases and J by 10 bases; unmatched bases: 10. The CDR3 coding sequence is TGCGCCAGCAGCCAAGACCCGGGACTAGTAGGCAACCAGTACTTC. This encodes CASSQDPGLVGNQYF.

This clonotype was seen a handful of times. V usage is TRBV30 and J usage is TRBJ1-5; D not resolved. Trimming pared 4 bases from V and 3 bases from J, leaving 10 bases between. Germline CDR1 and CDR2: GTSNPN and SVGIG (reference sequence). The length of the CDR3 is 13 residues. The CDR3 is CAWKEIINQPQHF. In nucleotides, the CDR3 is TGTGCCTGGAAAGAGATAATCAATCAGCCCCAGCATTTT.

V and J are TRBV20-1 and TRBJ2-1, with 12 bases lining up with TRBD2. CDR1 is DFQATT, CDR2 SNEGSKA, per germline (reference sequence). The junction had 13 bases not matched to a gene; V was cut back by 1 base and J by 12 bases. CDR3 length equals 16 residues. CDR3 DNA: TGCAGTGCTAGAGCCGTGACTAGCGGGAGTAGCGATGCGCAGTTCTTC. It codes for CSARAVTSGSSDAQFF.

For this clonotype: A clone one base away is much larger, so this may be a read error. The chain joins TRBV6-2 or TRBV6-3 to TRBJ2-7; perhaps D is TRBD1 or TRBD2 (5 bases each). V was cut by 2 bases and J by 2 bases, with 10 bases left in between. The CDR3 is 14 amino acids. Germline V gene sequence: CDR1 MNHEY, CDR2 SVGEGT. The CDR3 DNA reads TGTGCCAGCAGTTACCGGGACGGAGCCTACGAGCAGTACTTC. Translated, it gives CASSYRDGAYEQYF.

This clonotype turned up a few times. The chain joins TRBV6-1 to TRBJ2-7, with D possibly being TRBD1 (5 bases). This CDR3 is 14 amino acids long. Germline V lookup: CDR1 MNHNS, CDR2 SASEGT. V dropped 3 bases and J dropped 2 bases, with 11 bases sitting between them. CDR3 nucleotide sequence: TGTGCCAGCAGTGATGCAGGGTTTACCTACGAGCAGTACTTC. It encodes CASSDAGFTYEQYF.

The gene calls are TRBV5-1 and TRBJ2-3; D is perhaps TRBD2 (6 bases). CDR3 size: 16 residues. Trimming stripped 0 bases from V and 0 bases from J, with 11 bases between. CDR1 SGHRS and CDR2 YFSETQ come from the germline V gene. The CDR3 bases are TGCGCCAGCAGCTTGGAACCGGGGACTAGCACAGATACGCAGTATTTT. This gives the protein CASSLEPGTSTDTQYF.

The chain uses TRBV6-2 or TRBV6-3 and TRBJ1-1; tentatively, D is TRBD1 (5 bases). Germline V gives CDR1 MNHEY, CDR2 SVGEGT. V shed 10 bases and J shed 2 bases, with 17 bases lying between them. The CDR3 covers 14 residues. CDR3 loop: CATDVGGYNTEAFF. The DNA for the CDR3 is TGTGCCACCGACGTGGGGGGGTATAACACTGAAGCTTTCTTT.